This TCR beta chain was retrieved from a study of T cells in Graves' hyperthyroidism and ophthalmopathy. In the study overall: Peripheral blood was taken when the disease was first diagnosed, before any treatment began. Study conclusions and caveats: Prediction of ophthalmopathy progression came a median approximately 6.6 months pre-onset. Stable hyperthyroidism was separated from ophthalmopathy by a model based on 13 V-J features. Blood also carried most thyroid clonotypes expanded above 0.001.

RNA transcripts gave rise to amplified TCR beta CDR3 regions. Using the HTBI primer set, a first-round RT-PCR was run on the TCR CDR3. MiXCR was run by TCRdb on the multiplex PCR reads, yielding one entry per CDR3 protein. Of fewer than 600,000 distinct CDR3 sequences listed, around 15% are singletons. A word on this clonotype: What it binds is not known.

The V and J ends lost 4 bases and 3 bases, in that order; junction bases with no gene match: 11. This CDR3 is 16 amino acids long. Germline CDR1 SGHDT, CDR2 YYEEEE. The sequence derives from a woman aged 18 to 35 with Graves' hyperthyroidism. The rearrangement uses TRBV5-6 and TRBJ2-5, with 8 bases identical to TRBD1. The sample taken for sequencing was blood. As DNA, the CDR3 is TGTGCCAGCAGCCCCCGGACAGGGCATCCGGAAGAGACCCAGTACTTC. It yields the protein CASSPRTGHPEETQYF.